This is a list of T cell receptor beta chains from one sample in a study of OX40 agonist ivuxolimab in advanced cancers. TCRdb's table, derived via immunoSEQ multiplex PCR, lists solely in-frame clones and lacks some. The table shows around 75,000 clones, with around 89% occurring only once. This specimen consisted of CD4+ or CD8+ T cells sorted from blood, obtained in a trial of the OX40 agonist ivuxolimab. These receptor sequences come from an adult with an advanced solid tumor such as melanoma, head and neck, liver or kidney cancer. Each CDR3 is given with its conserved first and last residue. Fields, in order: CDR3 protein, J gene, V gene.

CASVTSGGLGETQYF	TRBJ2-5	TRBV2
CASSLGGQTTQYF	TRBJ2-5	TRBV5-1
CASSAGLAVAYEQYF	TRBJ2-7	TRBV9
CASSQVGTPAETQYF	TRBJ2-5	TRBV4-1
CASSYSRSETQYF	TRBJ2-5	TRBV6-5
CASSQSGTSGYSYEQYF	TRBJ2-7	TRBV4-2
CSAAQGAAFF	TRBJ1-1	TRBV20-1
CASRGQGAADTQYF	TRBJ2-3	TRBV5-1
CASRPQGTGELFF	TRBJ2-2	TRBV28
CASSRDYNEQFF	TRBJ2-1	TRBV14
CASSGLNTEAFF	TRBJ1-1	TRBV28
CASRADSNEQFF	TRBJ2-1	TRBV2
CASSLAHKCHSRANVLTF	TRBJ2-6	TRBV7-7
CSARRGQGYTF	TRBJ1-2	TRBV20-1
CASSFFPDHTNEQFF	TRBJ2-1	TRBV5-1
CASSFRGEGAQPQHF	TRBJ1-5	TRBV7-2
CASSVEAGRNYGYTF	TRBJ1-2	TRBV9
CASSPRTISGNTIYF	TRBJ1-3	TRBV4-1
CASSDQQGIGYGYTF	TRBJ1-2	TRBV21-1
CASSFYTGTVEETQYF	TRBJ2-5	TRBV28
CASGGADTQYF	TRBJ2-3	TRBV18
CASSEKGQLPYEQYF	TRBJ2-7	TRBV2
CASSSTGEQETQYF	TRBJ2-5	TRBV7-2
CASSFDRATSPLHF	TRBJ1-6	TRBV6-6
CASSSWAGSGYTF	TRBJ1-2	TRBV7-9
CASSLEKNSPLHF	TRBJ1-6	TRBV7-6
CASSLVASGRDEQFF	TRBJ2-1	TRBV5-1
CASSLRREMNTEAFF	TRBJ1-1	TRBV11-2
CATNRRRTRETGTDTQYF	TRBJ2-3	TRBV27
CASSPRRPYGYTF	TRBJ1-2	TRBV7-2
CASSQLTGGTGTEAFF	TRBJ1-1	TRBV16
CASQQGQNYGYTF	TRBJ1-2	TRBV28
CASTGGANVLTF	TRBJ2-6	TRBV6-1
CASSELPYEQYF	TRBJ2-7	TRBV28
CSAAIIGGNSGANVLTF	TRBJ2-6	TRBV29-1
CAISLTEGNTIYF	TRBJ1-3	TRBV10-3
CASSRPPATYEQYF	TRBJ2-7	TRBV7-9
CASRFHYEQYF	TRBJ2-7	TRBV6-1
CSARLPTKRYF	TRBJ2-5	TRBV20-1
CASSEYHSSYNEQFF	TRBJ2-1	TRBV6-1
CASSSLTGLGYGYTF	TRBJ1-2	TRBV28
CASSHGRAGAPGDTQYF	TRBJ2-3	TRBV4-2
CASRPKAGGAREQYF	TRBJ2-7	TRBV28
CASSLNEKLFF	TRBJ1-4	TRBV5-1
CASRDRGRHGYTF	TRBJ1-2	TRBV28
CASSLGRGGATDTQYF	TRBJ2-3	TRBV7-7
CASSYLLTGVGEKLFF	TRBJ1-4	TRBV28
CASSSQGTTEAFF	TRBJ1-1	TRBV5-1
CASSLAWTARGGYGYTF	TRBJ1-2	TRBV7-2
CASSTTSGGSSSYEQYF	TRBJ2-7	TRBV19
CASSLTASNTEAFF	TRBJ1-1	TRBV7-9
CASSQVTLRSSYNEQFF	TRBJ2-1	TRBV4-2
CSVGGNIQYF	TRBJ2-4	TRBV29-1
CASENRDTTDTQYF	TRBJ2-3	TRBV4-2